This T cell receptor (beta chain) was captured by sequencing in a study of cytomegalovirus exposure and HLA in healthy donors. Germline V gene data show CDR1 as MNHNS and CDR2 as SASEGT. The CDR3 sequence is 12 residues long. The V gene end was trimmed by 8 bases and the J gene end by 1 base; junction bases not matched to a gene: 1. The data were produced by immunoSEQ multiplex PCR, yet TCRdb's version contains in-frame clones alone and is incomplete. The sample lists under 70,000 clones, approximately 90% occurring once. Points on this clone: Antigen unknown.

Study-wide findings and caveats: A subsequent analysis found that TCR clusters from the first cohort also tended to co-occur in the approximately 130 validation repertoires, with about 94% of cluster scores above 0. Researchers counted 180 or so TCR beta chains as cytomegalovirus-associated.

The sequencing input was PBMCs. The chain uses TRBV6-1 and TRBJ1-1; 7 bases agree with TRBD1. The sequence was obtained from a woman between 18 and 29 years old in good health and CMV-seronegative. CDR3 amino acids: CASDRANTEAFF. In DNA form, the CDR3 reads TGTGCCAGCGACAGGGCGAACACTGAAGCTTTCTTT.